These 23 T cell receptor beta chains originate from one sample sequenced in a study of post-analysis software for immune sequencing data. Study-level points and caveats: With TRBV5-6, TRBV5-1 and TRBV20-1 included, about 5 TRBV segments were more frequent in patients than in controls.

The antigens for these receptors are not known. Sequencing libraries made from TCR beta cDNA carried unique molecular identifiers. A single record per CDR3 protein comes from TCRdb applying MiXCR to the PCR reads. The sample holds more than 450,000 distinct CDR3 sequences, roughly 40% seen once. Sequenced input: blood. These TCRs come from a girl aged 10-17 years with multiple sclerosis.

The rearrangement joins TRBV7-3 to TRBJ2-3; TRBD2 matches at 7 bases. The germline V gene encodes CDR1 SGHTA and CDR2 FQGTGA. The trim removed 3 bases at V and 6 bases at J, leaving 6 bases unmatched. The CDR3 loop spans 14 amino acids. The CDR3 is CASSFRGEGDTQYF. The CDR3 region has the DNA TGTGCCAGCAGCTTCCGGGGGGAGGGGGATACGCAGTATTTT. Full variable domain (missing parts from reference TRBV7-3 and TRBJ2-3): GAGVSQTPSNKVTEKGKYVELRCDPISGHTALYWYRQSLGQGPEFLIYFQGTGAADDSGLPNDRFFAVRPEGSVSTLKIQRTERGDSAVYLCASSFRGEGDTQYFGPGTRLTVL.

This clonotype has a handful of counts. The J gene is TRBJ2-3, the V gene TRBV12-3 or TRBV12-4, with 7 bases that match TRBD2. There are 15 residues in the CDR3. V trimming: 6 bases; J trimming: 0 bases; junction bases outside the gene matches: 6. The CDR3 sequence is CASSPWGGSTDTQYF. The CDR3, as DNA: TGTGCCAGCAGCCCATGGGGAGGGAGCACAGATACGCAGTATTTT.

The chain joins TRBV11-2 to TRBJ2-7, with 7 bases that match TRBD2. V dropped 1 base and J dropped 10; count of bases not matched to a gene: 16. CDR3 length: 16 amino acids. Germline assignment: CDR1 SGHAT and CDR2 FQNNGV. The CDR3: CASSLVGGSEGFGQYF. CDR3 coding DNA: TGTGCCAGCAGCTTAGTCGGGGGGTCAGAGGGCTTCGGACAGTACTTC.

The V call is TRBV25-1, the J call TRBJ1-6, with D unclear. With 1 base removed from V and 6 bases from J, the gap between germline ends came to 10 bases. Per germline, CDR1 MGHDK and CDR2 SYGVNS. The CDR3 spans 15 residues. CDR3 sequence (DNA): TGTGCCAGCAGTGAATCCCCGAGGGCTAATTCACCCCTCCACTTT. Its translation: CASSESPRANSPLHF.

V usage is TRBV18 and J usage is TRBJ2-3, with D possibly being TRBD1 (6 bases). The CDR3 is 12 residues long. V gave up 9 bases and J gave up 4 bases, with 11 bases separating them. Germline lookup yields CDR1 KGHSH and CDR2 LQKENI. For the CDR3, the DNA is TGTGCCAGTCGGCAGGGGTCAGATACGCAGTATTTT. It is translated as CASRQGSDTQYF. Full variable domain (remainder filled in from reference TRBV18 and TRBJ2-3): NAGVMQNPRHLVRRRGQEARLRCSPMKGHSHVYWYRQLPEEGLKFMVYLQKENIIDESGMPKERFSAEFPKEGPSILRIQQVVRGDSAAYFCASRQGSDTQYFGPGTRLTVL.

The rearrangement links TRBV20-1 to TRBJ2-3; D assignment may be TRBD1 or TRBD2 (5 bases each). CDR1 and CDR2 from the germline V gene are DFQATT and SNEGSKA (reference sequence). The CDR3 totals 14 residues. The V and J ends lost 3 bases and 1 base respectively, with 11 bases between them. Written as DNA, the CDR3 is TGCAGTGCTAGTACTAGGGGTGGCACAGATACGCAGTATTTT. Encoded protein: CSASTRGGTDTQYF.

About this clonotype itself: Germline and junction disagree at one end, which may indicate a read error. CDR3 sequence (DNA): TGTGCCATCAGTGTGACTAGCGAGATGACCGAGAAGTACTTC. Translation: CAISVTSEMTEKYF. The chain has TRBV10-3 and TRBJ2-7; 8 bases agree with TRBD2. CDR3 length equals 14 residues. Germline values: CDR1 ENHRY, CDR2 SYGVKD.

This clonotype was observed a few times. The chain is built from TRBV6-2 or TRBV6-3 and TRBJ1-1; D is uncertain. In germline, CDR1 is MNHEY, CDR2 SVGEGT. The V gene lost 0 bases and the J gene lost 8 bases, with 7 bases spanning the gap. The CDR3 is made up of 12 amino acids. The CDR3 loop is CASSYSYREAFF. The CDR3 DNA reads TGTGCCAGCAGTTACTCGTACCGGGAAGCTTTCTTT.

The chain uses TRBV5-1 and TRBJ1-1; D not resolved. Per germline, CDR1 SGHRS and CDR2 YFSETQ. V dropped 3 bases and J dropped 8 bases, with 14 bases sitting between them. The CDR3 is made up of 13 amino acids. The DNA of the CDR3 is TGCGCCAGCAGCTCCCGGAATGGTGGGGAAGCTTTCTTT. Protein product: CASSSRNGGEAFF. The full variable domain, its missing parts supplied by reference TRBV5-1 and TRBJ1-1, is KAGVTQTPRYLIKTRGQQVTLSCSPISGHRSVSWYQQTPGQGLQFLFEYFSETQRNKGNFPGRFSGRQFSNSRSEMNVSTLELGDSALYLCASSSRNGGEAFFGQGTRLTVV.

This clonotype is a singleton in its sample. This sequence joins TRBV29-1 and TRBJ2-5; TRBD2 agrees at 10 bases. There are 13 residues in the CDR3. The V and J ends lost 6 bases and 5 bases, in that order; junction bases with no gene match: 6. Germline values: CDR1 SQVTM, CDR2 ANQGSEA. CDR3 loop: CSVSSGGGETQYF. The CDR3 DNA sequence: TGCAGCGTCTCTAGCGGGGGAGGGGAGACCCAGTACTTC.

This clonotype has just a few counts. This rearrangement joins TRBV5-1 to TRBJ1-6, with a weak D call TRBD1 (5 bases). The CDR3 is 14 amino acids. The germline CDR1 and CDR2 sequences are SGHRS and YFSETQ. V lost 0 bases and J lost 10, with 11 bases in between. The CDR3 DNA is TGCGCCAGCAGCTTGGGGGTAGGGGACTCACCCCTCCACTTT. This gives the protein CASSLGVGDSPLHF.

This clonotype was picked up a small number of times. This chain uses TRBV24-1 with TRBJ2-1, with 7 positions matching TRBD2. The germline gives CDR1 KGHDR, CDR2 SFDVKD. V shed 3 bases and J 9 bases; nucleotides not matched to a gene: 4. The CDR3 is 13 residues long. The CDR3 spells CATSDRGRAEQFF. CDR3 nucleotides: TGTGCCACCAGTGATCGCGGGAGAGCTGAGCAGTTCTTC.

The CDR3 DNA follows: TGTGCCAGCAGCCAAGATAGTACAGTAGCCGAAAAACTGTTTTTT. This translates into CASSQDSTVAEKLFF. The chain joins TRBV3-1 to TRBJ1-4; D call uncertain. CDR1 is LGHDT, CDR2 YNNKEL, per germline (reference sequence). CDR3 length equals 15 residues. With 0 bases removed from V and 8 bases from J, the gap between germline ends came to 13 bases.

V and J are TRBV5-1 and TRBJ2-1, with 7 bases matching TRBD2. Germline lookup yields CDR1 SGHRS and CDR2 YFSETQ. J lost 1 base, V lost 4 bases, and 5 bases had no gene match. The CDR3 has 15 residues. The CDR3 loop is CASSPGEGSYNEQFF. For the CDR3, the DNA is TGCGCCAGCAGCCCGGGGGAGGGTTCCTACAATGAGCAGTTCTTC.

V gene TRBV4-1 combines with J gene TRBJ2-7; no clear D gene. Germline loops: CDR1 MGHRA, CDR2 YSYEKL. The CDR3 contains 14 residues. Deletions cut 1 base from V and 2 bases from J, with 9 bases between. CDR3 bases: TGCGCCAGCAGCCAAGTTAACGGTGCCTACGAGCAGTACTTC. Protein sequence: CASSQVNGAYEQYF.

The chain employs TRBV20-1 and TRBJ2-5; 7 bases agree with TRBD2. Trimming took 5 bases from V and 5 from J; bases not matched to a gene: 14. The CDR3 has 15 amino acids. Germline V gives CDR1 DFQATT, CDR2 SNEGSKA (reference sequence). CDR3 region: CSAGGSGAESETQYF. In DNA, the CDR3 is TGCAGTGCTGGGGGGAGCGGGGCGGAATCGGAGACCCAGTACTTC.

CDR3 region: CASSYSRLAGEYEQYF. CDR3 bases: TGTGCCAGCAGTTACTCAAGGCTAGCGGGGGAATACGAGCAGTACTTC. The chain uses TRBV6-5 and TRBJ2-7, with 10 bases aligning to TRBD2. The V and J ends lost 0 bases and 4 bases, in that order; junction bases with no gene match: 6. Germline CDR1 MNHEY, CDR2 SVGAGI. The CDR3 length is 16 residues.

This clonotype was picked up a small number of times. The chain couples TRBV5-6 to TRBJ1-2; D is ambiguous. The germline V gene has CDR1 SGHDT and CDR2 YYEEEE. V was clipped by 1 base and J by 1 base, with 2 bases between them. The CDR3 is 12 amino acids. The CDR3 DNA reads as TGTGCCAGCAGCTTGATTAACTATGGCTACACCTTC. Amino acids: CASSLINYGYTF.

This clonotype turned up a few times. This chain connects TRBV5-1 to TRBJ2-4; 7 bases agree with TRBD2. Germline values: CDR1 SGHRS, CDR2 YFSETQ. V gave up 4 bases and J gave up 0 bases; unmatched junction bases: 10. This CDR3 has 17 amino acids. This chain's CDR3 is CASSPGGSNLAKNIQYF. CDR3 bases: TGCGCCAGCAGCCCGGGAGGCTCTAACTTAGCCAAAAACATTCAGTACTTC.

The rearrangement links TRBV5-1 to TRBJ2-7; D possibly matches TRBD1 or TRBD2 (5 bases each). Trimming cost V 6 bases and J 1 base, with 14 bases left between them. The CDR3 spans 14 residues. Germline lookup yields CDR1 SGHRS and CDR2 YFSETQ. CDR3 nucleotides: TGCGCCAGCAAGCAGTGGGGGACGTCCTACGAGCAGTACTTC. Amino acid sequence: CASKQWGTSYEQYF.

In its sample, this clonotype was seen many times. This rearrangement joins TRBV5-1 to TRBJ2-1; 8 bases are shared with TRBD2. Germline V lookup: CDR1 SGHRS, CDR2 YFSETQ. Germline trimming cut 4 bases from V and 0 bases from J; bases unmatched to any gene: 6. The CDR3 covers 16 residues. The CDR3 loop is CASSVAGMSSYNEQFF. CDR3 in DNA: TGCGCCAGCAGCGTAGCGGGGATGAGCTCCTACAATGAGCAGTTCTTC. Full variable domain (remainder filled in from reference TRBV5-1 and TRBJ2-1): KAGVTQTPRYLIKTRGQQVTLSCSPISGHRSVSWYQQTPGQGLQFLFEYFSETQRNKGNFPGRFSGRQFSNSRSEMNVSTLELGDSALYLCASSVAGMSSYNEQFFGPGTRLTVL.

The V call is TRBV7-8, the J call TRBJ2-3, with D unresolved. The CDR3 has 15 residues. The V gene's germline CDR1 is SGHVS and CDR2 FQNEAQ. V was trimmed by 5 bases and J by 5 bases, leaving 17 bases between them. In nucleotides, the CDR3 is TGTGCCAGCAGCACCCTGGAGAGGAAGGGAGATACGCAGTATTTT. Translated: CASSTLERKGDTQYF.

The CDR3 coding sequence is TGCGCCAGCAGCCAAGTGTTAGTTCGGACTAGCGGGGGCGATGAGCAGTTCTTC. Encoded protein: CASSQVLVRTSGGDEQFF. The V gene is TRBV4-1, the J gene TRBJ2-1; TRBD2 matches at 13 bases. Trimming cost V 1 base and J 8 bases; bases outside gene matches: 11. Germline V gene sequence: CDR1 MGHRA, CDR2 YSYEKL. There are 18 residues in the CDR3.